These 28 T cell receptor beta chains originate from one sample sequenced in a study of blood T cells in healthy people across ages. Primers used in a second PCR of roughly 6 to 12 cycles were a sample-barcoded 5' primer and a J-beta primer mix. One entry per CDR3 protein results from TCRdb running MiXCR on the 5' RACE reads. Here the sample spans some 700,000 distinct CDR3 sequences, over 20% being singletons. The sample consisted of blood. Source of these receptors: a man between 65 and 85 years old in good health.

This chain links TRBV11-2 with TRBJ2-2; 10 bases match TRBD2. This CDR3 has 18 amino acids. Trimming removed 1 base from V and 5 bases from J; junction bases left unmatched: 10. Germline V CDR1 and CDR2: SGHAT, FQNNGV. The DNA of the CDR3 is TGTGCCAGCAGCTTAGGGGTGAAGCGGGGGGGCCGAACCGGGGAGCTGTTTTTT. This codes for CASSLGVKRGGRTGELFF.

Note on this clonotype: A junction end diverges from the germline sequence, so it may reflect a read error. CDR3 sequence reads: CASSLSEATYNERFF. The DNA of the CDR3 is TGTGCCAGCAGCTTGAGTGAGGCCACCTACAATGAGCGGTTCTTC. The chain has TRBV7-9 and TRBJ2-5, with D possibly TRBD2 on 5 matching bases. This CDR3 region has 15 residues. Per the germline V gene, CDR1 is SEHNR and CDR2 is FQNEAQ (reference sequence).

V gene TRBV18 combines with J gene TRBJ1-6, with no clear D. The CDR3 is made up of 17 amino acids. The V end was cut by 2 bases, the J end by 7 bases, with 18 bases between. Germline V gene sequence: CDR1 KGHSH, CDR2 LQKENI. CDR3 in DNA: TGTGCCAGCTCACCAATGGAGCCCGCGAAAACAAATTCACCCCTCCACTTT. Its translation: CASSPMEPAKTNSPLHF.

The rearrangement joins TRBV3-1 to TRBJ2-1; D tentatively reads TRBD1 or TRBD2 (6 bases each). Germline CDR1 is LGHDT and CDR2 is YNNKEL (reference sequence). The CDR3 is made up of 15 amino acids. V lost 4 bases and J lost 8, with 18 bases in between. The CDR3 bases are TGTGCCAGCAGCCGTTTGTTCGGGGGCCGGGATGAGCAGTTCTTC. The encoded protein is CASSRLFGGRDEQFF.

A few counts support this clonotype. This CDR3 is CAIRQVSNYGYTF. The CDR3, as DNA: TGTGCCATCAGACAGGTCTCTAACTATGGCTACACCTTC. This sequence joins TRBV10-3 and TRBJ1-2; tentatively, D is TRBD1 (5 bases). The CDR3 spans 13 residues. Germline V gene sequence: CDR1 ENHRY, CDR2 SYGVKD. With 6 bases removed from V and 0 bases from J, the gap between germline ends came to 8 bases.

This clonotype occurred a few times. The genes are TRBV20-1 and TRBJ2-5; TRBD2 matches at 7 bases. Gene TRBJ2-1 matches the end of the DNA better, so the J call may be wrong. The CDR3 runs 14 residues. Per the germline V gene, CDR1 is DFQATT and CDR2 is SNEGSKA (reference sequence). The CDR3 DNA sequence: TGCAGTGCAAACGCCTGGCGGGAGAGGCATGAGCAGTTCTTC. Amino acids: CSANAWRERHEQFF.

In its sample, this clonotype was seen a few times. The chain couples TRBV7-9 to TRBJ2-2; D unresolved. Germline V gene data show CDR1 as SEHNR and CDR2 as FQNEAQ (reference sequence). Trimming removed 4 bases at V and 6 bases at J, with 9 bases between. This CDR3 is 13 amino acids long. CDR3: CASSSVVAGELFF. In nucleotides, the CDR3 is TGTGCCAGCAGCTCGGTAGTAGCCGGGGAGCTGTTTTTT. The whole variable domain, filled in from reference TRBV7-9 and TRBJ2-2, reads DTGVSQNPRHKITKRGQNVTFRCDPISEHNRLYWYRQTLGQGPEFLTYFQNEAQLEKSRLLSDRFSAERPKGSFSTLEIQRTEQGDSAMYLCASSSVVAGELFFGEGSRLTVL.

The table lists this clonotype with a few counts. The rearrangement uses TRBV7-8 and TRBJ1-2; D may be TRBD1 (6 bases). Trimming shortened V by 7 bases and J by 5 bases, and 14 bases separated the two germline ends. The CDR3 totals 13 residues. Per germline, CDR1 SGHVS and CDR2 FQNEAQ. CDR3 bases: TGTGCCAGCAAGGATCACAGGGATTATGGCTACACCTTC. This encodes CASKDHRDYGYTF.

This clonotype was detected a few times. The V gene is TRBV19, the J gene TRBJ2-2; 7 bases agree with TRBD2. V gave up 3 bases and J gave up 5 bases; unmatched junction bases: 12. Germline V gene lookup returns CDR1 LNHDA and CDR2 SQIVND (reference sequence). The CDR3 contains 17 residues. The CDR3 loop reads CASSMGLAESLTGELFF. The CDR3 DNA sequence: TGTGCCAGTAGTATGGGCCTAGCGGAGTCTTTGACCGGGGAGCTGTTTTTT.

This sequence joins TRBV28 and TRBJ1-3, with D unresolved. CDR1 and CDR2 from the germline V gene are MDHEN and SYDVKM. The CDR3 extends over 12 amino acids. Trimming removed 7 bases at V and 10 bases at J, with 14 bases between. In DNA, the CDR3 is TGTGCCAGCAACGTTCTTCGAGGGACCATATATTTT. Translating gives CASNVLRGTIYF.

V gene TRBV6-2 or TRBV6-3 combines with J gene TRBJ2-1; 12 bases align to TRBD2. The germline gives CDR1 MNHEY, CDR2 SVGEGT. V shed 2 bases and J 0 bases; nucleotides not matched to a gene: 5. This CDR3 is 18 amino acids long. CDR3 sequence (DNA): TGTGCCAGCAGTTACCCTCTAGCGGGGGGGTACTCCTACAATGAGCAGTTCTTC. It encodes CASSYPLAGGYSYNEQFF.

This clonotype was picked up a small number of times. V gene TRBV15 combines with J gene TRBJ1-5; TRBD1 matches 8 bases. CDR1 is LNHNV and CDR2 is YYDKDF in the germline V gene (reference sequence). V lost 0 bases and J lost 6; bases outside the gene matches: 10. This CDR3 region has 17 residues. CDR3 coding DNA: TGTGCCACCAGCAGAGATGAAGGCAGGGGGCGCGGTCAGCCCCAGCATTTT. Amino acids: CATSRDEGRGRGQPQHF.

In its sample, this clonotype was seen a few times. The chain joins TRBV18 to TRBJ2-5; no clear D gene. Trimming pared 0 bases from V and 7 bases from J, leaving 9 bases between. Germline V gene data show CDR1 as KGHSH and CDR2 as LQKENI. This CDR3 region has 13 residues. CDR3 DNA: TGTGCCAGCTCACCACCGAGTGCCGGGACCCAGTACTTC. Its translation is CASSPPSAGTQYF.

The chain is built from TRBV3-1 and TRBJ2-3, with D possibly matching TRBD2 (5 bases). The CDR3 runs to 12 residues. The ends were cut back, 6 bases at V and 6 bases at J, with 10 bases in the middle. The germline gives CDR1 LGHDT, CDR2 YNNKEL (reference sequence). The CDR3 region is CASRTSGDTQYF. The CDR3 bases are TGTGCCAGCAGGACCTCGGGGGATACGCAGTATTTT.

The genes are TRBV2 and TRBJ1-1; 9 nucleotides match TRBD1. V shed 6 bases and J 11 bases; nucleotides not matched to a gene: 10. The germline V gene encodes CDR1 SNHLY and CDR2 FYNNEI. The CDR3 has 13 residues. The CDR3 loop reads CASRLQGAGLAFF. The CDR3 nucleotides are TGTGCCAGCAGGTTACAGGGGGCAGGGCTGGCTTTCTTT.

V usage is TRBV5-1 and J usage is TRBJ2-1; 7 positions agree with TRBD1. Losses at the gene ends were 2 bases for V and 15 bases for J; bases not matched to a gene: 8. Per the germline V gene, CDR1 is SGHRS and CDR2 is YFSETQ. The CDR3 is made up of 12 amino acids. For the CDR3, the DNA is TGCGCCAGCAGCTTAGACAGGGAAGGACTGTTCTTC. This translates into CASSLDREGLFF.

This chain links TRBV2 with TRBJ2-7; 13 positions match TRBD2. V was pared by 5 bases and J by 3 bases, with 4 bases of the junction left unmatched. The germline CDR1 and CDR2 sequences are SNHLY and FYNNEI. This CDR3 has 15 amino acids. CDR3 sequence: CASSSGTSGDYEQYF. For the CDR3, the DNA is TGTGCCAGCAGTAGTGGGACTAGCGGGGACTACGAGCAGTACTTC.

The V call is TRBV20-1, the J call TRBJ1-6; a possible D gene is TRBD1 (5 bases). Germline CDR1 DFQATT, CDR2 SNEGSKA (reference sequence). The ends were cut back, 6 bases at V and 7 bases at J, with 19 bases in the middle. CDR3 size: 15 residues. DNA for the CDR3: TGCAGTGCCCAGTATGATGGGGGGAACAATTCACCCCTCCACTTT. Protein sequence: CSAQYDGGNNSPLHF.

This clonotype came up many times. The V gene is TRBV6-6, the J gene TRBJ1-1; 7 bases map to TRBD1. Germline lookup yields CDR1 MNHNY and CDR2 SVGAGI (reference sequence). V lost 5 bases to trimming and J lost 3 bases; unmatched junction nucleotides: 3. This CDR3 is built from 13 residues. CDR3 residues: CASSKTGYTEAFF. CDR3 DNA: TGTGCCAGCAGTAAGACAGGGTACACTGAAGCTTTCTTT.

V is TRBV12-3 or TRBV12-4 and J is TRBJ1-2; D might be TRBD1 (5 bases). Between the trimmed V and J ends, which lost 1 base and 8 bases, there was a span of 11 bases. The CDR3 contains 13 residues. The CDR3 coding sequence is TGTGCCAGCAGTTTAGGGGGGTATCGAGGCTACACCTTC. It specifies CASSLGGYRGYTF.

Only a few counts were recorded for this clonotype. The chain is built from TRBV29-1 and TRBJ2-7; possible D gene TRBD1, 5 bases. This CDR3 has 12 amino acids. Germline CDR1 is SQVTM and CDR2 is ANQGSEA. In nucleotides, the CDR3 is TGCAGTGTCACTTGGGGCCTCAACGAGCAGTACTTC. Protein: CSVTWGLNEQYF.

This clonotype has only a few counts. The CDR3 nucleotides read TGTGCCAGCAGCACGCTAGCGGGGGGGCGTTCAGAGACCCAGTACTTC. Translated: CASSTLAGGRSETQYF. The gene calls are TRBV6-2 or TRBV6-3 and TRBJ2-5; TRBD2 aligns across 12 bases. The V segment lost 6 bases and the J segment 4 bases; nucleotides outside the gene matches: 9. This CDR3 is built from 16 residues. Germline assignment: CDR1 MNHEY and CDR2 SVGEGT.

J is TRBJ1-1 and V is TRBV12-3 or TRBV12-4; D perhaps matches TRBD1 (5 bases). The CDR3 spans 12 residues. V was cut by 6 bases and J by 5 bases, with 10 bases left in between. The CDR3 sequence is CASREGWTEAFF. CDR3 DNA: TGTGCCAGCAGAGAGGGGTGGACTGAAGCTTTCTTT.

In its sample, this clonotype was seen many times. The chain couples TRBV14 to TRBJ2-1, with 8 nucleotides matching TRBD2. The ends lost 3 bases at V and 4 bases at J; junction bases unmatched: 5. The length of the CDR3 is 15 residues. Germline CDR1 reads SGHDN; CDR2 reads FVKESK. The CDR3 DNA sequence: TGTGCCAGCAGCCATCAACTAGCGGTTTACAATGAGCAGTTCTTC. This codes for CASSHQLAVYNEQFF. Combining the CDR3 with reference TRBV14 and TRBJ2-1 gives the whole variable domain EAGVTQFPSHSVIEKGQTVTLRCDPISGHDNLYWYRRVMGKEIKFLLHFVKESKQDESGMPNNRFLAERTGGTYSTLKVQPAELEDSGVYFCASSHQLAVYNEQFFGPGTRLTVL.

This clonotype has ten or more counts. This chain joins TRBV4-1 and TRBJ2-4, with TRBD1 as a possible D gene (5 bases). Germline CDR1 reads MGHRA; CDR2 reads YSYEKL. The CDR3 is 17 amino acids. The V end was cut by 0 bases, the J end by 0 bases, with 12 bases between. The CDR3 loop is CASSQEGRILAKNIQYF. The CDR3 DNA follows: TGCGCCAGCAGCCAAGAGGGGCGGATACTAGCCAAAAACATTCAGTACTTC.

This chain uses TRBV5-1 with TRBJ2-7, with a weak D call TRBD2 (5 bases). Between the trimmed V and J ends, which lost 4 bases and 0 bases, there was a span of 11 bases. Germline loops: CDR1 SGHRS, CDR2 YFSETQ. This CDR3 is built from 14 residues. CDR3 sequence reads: CASSPAGLSYEQYF. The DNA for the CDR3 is TGCGCCAGCAGCCCCGCAGGACTCTCCTACGAGCAGTACTTC.

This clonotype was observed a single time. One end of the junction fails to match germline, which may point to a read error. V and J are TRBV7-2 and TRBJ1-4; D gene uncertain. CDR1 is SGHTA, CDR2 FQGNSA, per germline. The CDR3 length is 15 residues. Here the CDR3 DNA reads TGTGCCGGCAGCTTAGGTGGAAGCACGGATGAAAAACTGTTTTTT. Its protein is CAGSLGGSTDEKLFF.

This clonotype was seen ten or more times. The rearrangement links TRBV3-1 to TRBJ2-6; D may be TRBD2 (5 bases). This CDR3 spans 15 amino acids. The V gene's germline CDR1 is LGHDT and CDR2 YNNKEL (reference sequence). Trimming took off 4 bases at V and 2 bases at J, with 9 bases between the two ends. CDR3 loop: CASSRKRAGANVLTF. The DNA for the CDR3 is TGTGCCAGCAGCCGTAAGAGGGCTGGGGCCAACGTCCTGACTTTC. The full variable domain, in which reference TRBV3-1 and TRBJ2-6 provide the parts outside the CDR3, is DTAVSQTPKYLVTQMGNDKSIKCEQNLGHDTMYWYKQDSKKFLKIMFSYNNKELIINETVPNRFSPKSPDKAHLNLHINSLELGDSAVYFCASSRKRAGANVLTFGAGSRLTVL.